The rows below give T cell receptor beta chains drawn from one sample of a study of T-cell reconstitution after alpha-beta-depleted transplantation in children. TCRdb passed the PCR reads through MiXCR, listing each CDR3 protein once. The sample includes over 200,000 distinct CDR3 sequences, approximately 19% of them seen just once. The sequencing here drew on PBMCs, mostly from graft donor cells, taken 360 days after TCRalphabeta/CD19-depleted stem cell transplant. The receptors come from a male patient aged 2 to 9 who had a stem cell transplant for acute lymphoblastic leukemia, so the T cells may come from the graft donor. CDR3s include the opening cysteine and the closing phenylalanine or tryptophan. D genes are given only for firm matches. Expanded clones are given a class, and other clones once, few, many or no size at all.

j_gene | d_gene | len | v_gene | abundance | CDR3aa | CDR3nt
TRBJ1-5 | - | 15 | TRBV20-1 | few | CSARRSGRVNQPQHF | TGCAGTGCTAGAAGGTCAGGGAGGGTCAATCAGCCCCAGCATTTT
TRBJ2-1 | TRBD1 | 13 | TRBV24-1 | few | CATGTGVGVEQFF | TGTGCCACCGGGACAGGTGTCGGGGTTGAGCAGTTCTTC
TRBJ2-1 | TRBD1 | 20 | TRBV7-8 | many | CASSFASTGGSGSSYNEQFF | TGTGCCAGCAGCTTCGCTTCGACAGGGGGCAGCGGGAGCTCCTACAATGAGCAGTTCTTC
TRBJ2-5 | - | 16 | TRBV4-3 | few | CASSQDYGLTPETQYF | TGCGCCAGCAGCCAAGATTACGGACTAACCCCAGAGACCCAGTACTTC
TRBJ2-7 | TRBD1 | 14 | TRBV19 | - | CASSRDRDSYEQYF | TGTGCCAGTAGTCGGGACAGGGATTCCTACGAGCAGTACTTC
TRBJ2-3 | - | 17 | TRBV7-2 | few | CASSLYLGGLGTDTQYF | TGTGCCAGCAGCTTATACCTCGGGGGGCTCGGCACAGATACGCAGTATTTT
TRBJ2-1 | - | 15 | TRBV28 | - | CASSSSSAPLNEQFF | TGTGCCAGCAGCTCCTCTAGCGCACCTCTCAATGAGCAGTTCTTC
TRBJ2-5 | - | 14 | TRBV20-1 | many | CSATKGVVQETQYF | TGCAGTGCTACGAAGGGGGTGGTACAAGAGACCCAGTACTTC
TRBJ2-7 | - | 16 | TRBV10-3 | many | CAISESPFGQNYEQYF | TGTGCCATCAGTGAGTCGCCTTTCGGACAGAACTACGAGCAGTACTTC
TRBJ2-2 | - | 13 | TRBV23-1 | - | CASSLHCTGELFF | TGCGCCAGCAGCTTGCATTGCACCGGGGAGCTGTTTTTT
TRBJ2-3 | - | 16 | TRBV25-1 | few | CASSESARASTDTQYF | TGTGCCAGCAGTGAAAGTGCGAGAGCGTCCACAGATACGCAGTATTTT
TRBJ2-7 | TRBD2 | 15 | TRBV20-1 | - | CSAQLAGGPDAEQYF | TGCAGTGCGCAACTAGCGGGAGGGCCGGATGCCGAGCAGTACTTC
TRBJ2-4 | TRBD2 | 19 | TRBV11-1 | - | CASSPLLAGGSTDKNIQYF | TGTGCCAGCAGCCCATTACTAGCGGGGGGCTCCACGGACAAAAACATTCAGTACTTC
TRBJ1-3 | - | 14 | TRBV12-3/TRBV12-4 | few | CASSLPSSGNTIYF | TGTGCCAGCAGTTTACCGAGCTCTGGAAACACCATATATTTT
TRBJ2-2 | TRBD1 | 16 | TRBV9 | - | CASSGNRGANTGELFF | TGTGCCAGCAGCGGAAACAGGGGCGCGAACACCGGGGAGCTGTTTTTT
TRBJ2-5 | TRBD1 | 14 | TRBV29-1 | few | CSVGQGAVQETQYF | TGCAGCGTCGGACAGGGGGCTGTACAAGAGACCCAGTACTTC
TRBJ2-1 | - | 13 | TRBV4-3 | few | CASTRRGRGEQFF | TGCGCCAGCACCAGAAGGGGCCGGGGTGAGCAGTTCTTC
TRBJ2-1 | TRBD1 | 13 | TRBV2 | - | CASSGDRERISVF | TGTGCCAGCAGTGGGGACAGGGAGAGGATTTCAGTCTTC
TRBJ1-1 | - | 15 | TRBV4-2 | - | CASSQDLWGNTEAFF | TGTGCCAGCAGCCAAGATCTTTGGGGGAACACTGAAGCTTTCTTT
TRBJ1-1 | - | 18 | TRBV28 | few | CASSLASRVGFGGTEAFF | TGTGCCAGCAGTTTAGCCTCGAGGGTAGGTTTCGGTGGCACTGAAGCTTTCTTT
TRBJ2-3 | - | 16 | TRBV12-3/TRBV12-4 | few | CASSERSGEWADTQYF | TGTGCCAGCAGTGAACGGTCAGGGGAATGGGCAGATACGCAGTATTTT
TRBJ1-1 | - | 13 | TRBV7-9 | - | CASVMVPHTEAFF | TGTGCCAGCGTAATGGTGCCTCACACTGAAGCTTTCTTT
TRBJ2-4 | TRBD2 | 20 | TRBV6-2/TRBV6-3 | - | CASSYPPPGGAGGLKNIQYF | TGTGCCAGCAGTTACCCCCCCCCGGGAGGGGCGGGAGGCCTCAAAAACATTCAGTACTTC
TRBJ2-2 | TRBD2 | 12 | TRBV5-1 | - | CASSSSGGELFF | TGCGCCAGCAGCTCTAGCGGCGGGGAGCTGTTTTTT